The 23 T cell receptor beta chains listed next were all sequenced from one sample in a study of blood T cell repertoires in COVID-19. The protocol was immunoSEQ multiplex PCR, while the TCRdb copy is restricted to in-frame clones and leaves out a portion. The sample includes some 150,000 clones, more than 85% seen only once; the top ten take roughly 2.2%. Source material: peripheral blood. The receptors derive from a woman in her 70s with acute or convalescent COVID-19.

The V and J genes are TRBV29-1 and TRBJ1-1; no definite D call. Trimming pared 7 bases from V and 0 bases from J, leaving 9 bases between. CDR3 length: 12 amino acids. Germline V CDR1 and CDR2: SQVTM, ANQGSEA. The CDR3 DNA reads TGCAGCGGAAGACATATGAACACTGAAGCTTTCTTT. Translating gives CSGRHMNTEAFF.

The V and J genes are TRBV6-5 and TRBJ1-5; 7 bases are shared with TRBD1. Germline CDR1 MNHEY, CDR2 SVGAGI. Trimming at V came to 6 bases and at J to 2 bases, leaving 7 bases not matched to a gene. The CDR3 length is 15 residues. CDR3 DNA: TGTGCCAGCAGACAACAGGGGCTGGGCAATCAGCCCCAGCATTTT. Translating it yields CASRQQGLGNQPQHF.

The CDR3 protein is CASSDRTGGNYGYTF. DNA for the CDR3: TGTGCCAGCAGTGATCGGACAGGGGGGAACTATGGCTACACCTTC. The genes are TRBV6-4 and TRBJ1-2; 10 positions match TRBD1. The V segment lost 3 bases and the J segment 2 bases; nucleotides outside the gene matches: 3. CDR3 size: 15 residues. Germline lookup yields CDR1 MRHNA and CDR2 SNTAGT.

This chain connects TRBV28 to TRBJ2-2; D may match TRBD1 or TRBD2 (7 bases each). Trimming left V 10 bases short and J 3 bases short, with 21 bases between. Germline V gene data show CDR1 as MDHEN and CDR2 as SYDVKM. This CDR3 spans 16 amino acids. The CDR3 DNA reads TGTGCCACCAGGGGGGGACTGGGCCGTGACACCGGGGAGCTGTTTTTT. This gives the protein CATRGGLGRDTGELFF.

As concerns this clone: Other DNA sequences of this sample code for an identical CDR3. The gene calls are TRBV6-5 and TRBJ1-1; unclear D gene. Germline CDR1 reads MNHEY; CDR2 reads SVGAGI. The CDR3 consists of 15 residues. The V end was cut by 2 bases, the J end by 0 bases, with 10 bases between. CDR3 coding DNA: TGTGCCAGCAGTTACCGTGGACTGATGAACACTGAAGCTTTCTTT. Its protein product is CASSYRGLMNTEAFF.

The J gene is TRBJ1-6, the V gene TRBV5-1, with D hard to call. V was shortened by 0 bases and J by 3 bases, with 10 bases between the two germline ends. CDR3 length: 16 amino acids. CDR1 SGHRS and CDR2 YFSETQ come from the germline V gene. CDR3 amino acids: CASSLASAGYNSPLHF. The CDR3 DNA is TGCGCCAGCAGCTTGGCCAGTGCTGGCTATAATTCACCCCTCCACTTT.

This chain uses TRBV28 with TRBJ1-2; no clear D. From germline, CDR1 is MDHEN and CDR2 SYDVKM. The V end was cut by 4 bases, the J end by 4 bases, with 13 bases between. This CDR3 comprises 14 residues. The CDR3 region has the DNA TGTGCCAGCAGTTCGGCCGGACTGTTCTATGGCTACACCTTC. As protein: CASSSAGLFYGYTF.

The V call is TRBV18, the J call TRBJ1-2; the D gene is possibly TRBD1 (5 bases). The V gene lost 8 bases and the J gene lost 6 bases, with 19 bases spanning the gap. Germline V lookup: CDR1 KGHSH, CDR2 LQKENI. The CDR3 covers 14 residues. The CDR3 DNA sequence: TGTGCCAGCCTCCCGGGGGAGGAGAAAAATGGCTACACCTTC. Encoded protein: CASLPGEEKNGYTF.

This clone was observed a single time. V usage is TRBV7-9 and J usage is TRBJ2-7; a weak D match, TRBD1 (6 bases). V gave up 3 bases and J gave up 3 bases, with 12 bases separating them. CDR3 length equals 14 residues. Germline V lookup: CDR1 SEHNR, CDR2 FQNEAQ (reference sequence). This CDR3 reads CASSLQGSSYEQYF. The CDR3 DNA sequence: TGTGCCAGCAGCTTGCAGGGGAGTAGCTACGAGCAGTACTTC.

This clone was seen more than once but under ten times. The CDR3 reads CASSPRAYTEAFF. CDR3 in DNA: TGTGCCAGCAGCCCCAGGGCCTACACTGAAGCTTTCTTT. The genes are TRBV12-3 or TRBV12-4 and TRBJ1-1; tentative D call: TRBD1 (5 bases). This CDR3 comprises 13 residues. Trimming removed 6 bases at V and 3 bases at J, with 11 bases between.

The V and J genes are TRBV7-3 and TRBJ2-3; a possible D gene is TRBD1 (6 bases). From germline, CDR1 is SGHTA and CDR2 FQGTGA. There are 15 residues in the CDR3. The V end was cut by 5 bases, the J end by 0 bases, with 12 bases between. For the CDR3, the DNA is TGTGCCAGCAGCCTCAGGGGTAGTAGCACAGATACGCAGTATTTT. Translating gives CASSLRGSSTDTQYF.

The rearrangement links TRBV2 to TRBJ2-7, with 7 bases fitting TRBD1. The V and J ends lost 4 bases and 4 bases, in that order; junction bases with no gene match: 7. The CDR3 sequence is 14 residues long. Germline lookup yields CDR1 SNHLY and CDR2 FYNNEI. The CDR3 coding sequence is TGTGCCAGCAGTGTGGTCAGGGGGAGATACGAGCAGTACTTC. It encodes CASSVVRGRYEQYF. Together with reference TRBV2 and TRBJ2-7, the CDR3 gives the full variable domain: EPEVTQTPSHQVTQMGQEVILRCVPISNHLYFYWYRQILGQKVEFLVSFYNNEISEKSEIFDDQFSVERPDGSNFTLKIRSTKLEDSAMYFCASSVVRGRYEQYFGPGTRLTVT.

The rearrangement links TRBV12-3 or TRBV12-4 to TRBJ1-2; D perhaps matches TRBD1 (6 bases). The CDR3 runs to 12 residues. V lost 7 bases to trimming and J lost 4 bases, with 10 bases between them. The CDR3 loop is CASKRDTYGYTF. CDR3 DNA: TGTGCCAGCAAGAGGGACACCTATGGCTACACCTTC.

This rearrangement joins TRBV19 to TRBJ1-1; possibly TRBD1 for D (6 bases). The CDR3 length is 14 residues. Germline assignment: CDR1 LNHDA and CDR2 SQIVND (reference sequence). V was clipped by 4 bases and J by 4 bases, with 13 bases between them. The CDR3 loop reads CASSRETGPTEAFF. The DNA for the CDR3 is TGTGCCAGTAGTAGGGAGACAGGACCCACTGAAGCTTTCTTT. The full variable domain, its missing parts supplied by reference TRBV19 and TRBJ1-1, is DGGITQSPKYLFRKEGQNVTLSCEQNLNHDAMYWYRQDPGQGLRLIYYSQIVNDFQKGDIAEGYSVSREKKESFPLTVTSAQKNPTAFYLCASSRETGPTEAFFGQGTRLTVV.

This clone was picked up a small number of times. The chain uses TRBV24-1 and TRBJ2-5; TRBD1 agrees at 8 bases. The CDR3 extends over 15 amino acids. CDR1 and CDR2 from the germline V gene are KGHDR and SFDVKD. J was trimmed by 5 bases and V by 6 bases; bases with no gene match: 10. The CDR3 loop is CATSKGPGGQETQYF. CDR3 coding DNA: TGTGCCACCAGTAAGGGCCCAGGGGGCCAGGAGACCCAGTACTTC.

The chain has TRBV27 and TRBJ1-1, with D tentatively TRBD1 (6 bases). Trimming took off 3 bases at V and 11 bases at J, with 19 bases between the two ends. The CDR3 has 14 amino acids. Germline lookup yields CDR1 MNHEY and CDR2 SMNVEV (reference sequence). The CDR3, as DNA: TGTGCCAGCAGTTTGCAGGGGCAAACCCGAGAGGCTTTCTTT. Its translation: CASSLQGQTREAFF.

V gene TRBV7-2 combines with J gene TRBJ1-4, with a tentative D call TRBD1 (5 bases). Germline V gene lookup returns CDR1 SGHTA and CDR2 FQGNSA. The CDR3 extends over 16 amino acids. Trimming removed 1 base from V and 3 bases from J, with 12 bases in between. CDR3 region: CASSLGWQGANEKLFF. Written as DNA, the CDR3 is TGTGCCAGCAGCTTAGGGTGGCAGGGTGCTAATGAAAAACTGTTTTTT.

V gene TRBV5-4 combines with J gene TRBJ1-1; 10 bases are shared with TRBD1. CDR3 length equals 16 residues. The V gene end was trimmed by 4 bases and the J gene end by 9 bases; junction bases not matched to a gene: 15. The V gene's germline CDR1 is SGHNT and CDR2 YYREEE (reference sequence). CDR3 amino acids: CASSREHLGTGEKAFF. CDR3 coding DNA: TGTGCCAGCAGCCGGGAGCATCTAGGGACAGGGGAAAAAGCTTTCTTT.

This clone was picked up one time. The chain recombines TRBV5-4 with TRBJ2-7, with TRBD1 as a possible D gene (6 bases). V was pared by 2 bases and J by 3 bases, with 12 bases between. CDR1 is SGHNT and CDR2 is YYREEE in the germline V gene (reference sequence). The CDR3 contains 14 residues. CDR3 nucleotides: TGTGCCAGCAGCTTATCCAGGGGTAGCTACGAGCAGTACTTC. Translation gives CASSLSRGSYEQYF.

This clone was picked up a small number of times. The chain couples TRBV5-5 to TRBJ1-4; D is ambiguous. V was shortened by 4 bases and J by 0 bases, with 13 bases between the two germline ends. The CDR3 totals 16 residues. CDR1 is SGHKS and CDR2 is YYEKEE in the germline V gene (reference sequence). The CDR3 DNA is TGTGCCAGCAGCCCCGTCCCCGGGGCAACTAATGAAAAACTGTTTTTT. As protein: CASSPVPGATNEKLFF.

This clone occurred once. The J gene is TRBJ1-2, the V gene TRBV19, with D possibly being TRBD1 (5 bases). V shed 6 bases and J shed 0 bases, with 17 bases lying between them. The CDR3 spans 16 residues. From germline, CDR1 is LNHDA and CDR2 SQIVND (reference sequence). The CDR3 loop is CASSLRQTLANYGYTF. CDR3 nucleotide sequence: TGTGCCAGTAGCCTCCGACAGACCTTAGCTAACTATGGCTACACCTTC.

This sequence joins TRBV11-2 and TRBJ2-1, with TRBD1 matching 7 bases. V dropped 5 bases and J dropped 6; count of bases not matched to a gene: 7. Germline V gene lookup returns CDR1 SGHAT and CDR2 FQNNGV. The CDR3 totals 14 residues. The CDR3 DNA reads as TGTGCCAGCAGCCCGAGGGGGCTCCGCAATGAGCAGTTCTTC. As protein: CASSPRGLRNEQFF.

The chain combines TRBV5-6 with TRBJ1-3; 7 positions agree with TRBD1. Germline V gene lookup returns CDR1 SGHDT and CDR2 YYEEEE. After removal of 3 bases from V and 3 bases from J, the junction contained 15 bases not matched to a gene. This CDR3 comprises 18 residues. CDR3 nucleotide sequence: TGTGCCAGCAGCTCTTTTGACAGGGCACTATTGGTTGGAAACACCATATATTTT. Protein sequence: CASSSFDRALLVGNTIYF.